This entry features one T cell receptor beta chain sequence. The sample comes from a study of T cell changes during pregnancy in multiple sclerosis. Germline V gene data show CDR1 as SGHNT and CDR2 as YYREEE (reference sequence). The CDR3 consists of 18 residues. Trimming took 0 bases from V and 1 from J, leaving 17 bases between them. Some clones are missing from TCRdb's copy, which holds only in-frame ones; the method was immunoSEQ multiplex PCR. The profile shows 110,000 or so clones, approximately 93% of them singletons. This TCR derives from a female donor with multiple sclerosis, enrolled in a pregnancy study. The gene calls are TRBV5-4 and TRBJ2-1; D may be TRBD2 (6 bases). Source: peripheral blood, taken before pregnancy. The CDR3 DNA reads TGTGCCAGCAGCTTGGCCCGTGGCAGGAGGGTTTCCTACAATGAGCAGTTCTTC. Protein sequence: CASSLARGRRVSYNEQFF. The full variable domain, completed using reference TRBV5-4 and TRBJ2-1, is ETGVTQSPTHLIKTRGQQVTLRCSSQSGHNTVSWYQQALGQGPQFIFQYYREEENGRGNFPPRFSGLQFPNYSSELNVNALELDDSALYLCASSLARGRRVSYNEQFFGPGTRLTVL.